The 9 T cell receptor beta chains presented below share a single source sample, sequenced in a study of vaccination effects on CD4 cells after COVID-19. Measured with immunoSEQ multiplex PCR; TCRdb has only the in-frame clones, and not every one. This table holds 30,000 to 45,000 clones, roughly 70% found once. Peptide-pool stimulation followed by sequencing identified expanded antigen-specific CD4+ clonotypes in the ViraFEST assay. It was after around 10 days of culture that CD4+ T cells were isolated. No vaccinee had earlier SARS-CoV-2 infection, and nucleocapsid antibodies were negative. These TCRs are of unknown antigen specificity. The source was CD4+ T cells from PBMCs cultured with SARS-CoV-2 spike peptides, collected before COVID-19 vaccination. These TCRs come from a human donor who received a COVID-19 vaccine.

This clone was seen a few times. The genes are TRBV5-1 and TRBJ1-4; a possible D gene is TRBD1 (6 bases). The V gene lost 4 bases and the J gene lost 5 bases, with 18 bases spanning the gap. From germline, CDR1 is SGHRS and CDR2 YFSETQ. CDR3 length equals 16 residues. The CDR3 DNA reads TGCGCCAGCAGCCTCGTAGGGGGGACACTGAATGAAAAACTGTTTTTT. Amino acid sequence: CASSLVGGTLNEKLFF.

CDR3 sequence: CARAAGAEAFF. As DNA, the CDR3 is TGTGCCAGAGCGGCCGGGGCCGAAGCTTTCTTT. The chain couples TRBV19 to TRBJ1-1; a weak D match, TRBD1 (5 bases). This CDR3 region has 11 residues. CDR1 is LNHDA, CDR2 SQIVND, per germline (reference sequence). Trimming shortened V by 9 bases and J by 8 bases, and 13 bases separated the two germline ends.

The chain is built from TRBV3-1 (or the pseudogene TRBV3-2) and TRBJ1-6; 8 bases match TRBD1. Germline CDR1 LGHDT, CDR2 YNNKEL (reference sequence). This CDR3 comprises 14 residues. V was clipped by 4 bases and J by 9 bases; unmatched bases: 5. The CDR3 bases are TGTGCCAGCAGCCTCGGACAGGGAGTTTCACCCCTCCACTTT. Its translation is CASSLGQGVSPLHF.

V gene TRBV16 combines with J gene TRBJ1-6; D is unclear. Deletions cut 0 bases from V and 4 bases from J, with 10 bases between. This CDR3 has 16 amino acids. The germline V gene has CDR1 KGHSY and CDR2 FQNENV. CDR3 sequence (DNA): TGTGCCAGCAGCCAATCGTCCGGGGATTATAATTCACCCCTCCACTTT. It translates to CASSQSSGDYNSPLHF. The full variable domain, in which reference TRBV16 and TRBJ1-6 provide the parts outside the CDR3, is GEEVAQTPKHLVRGEGQKAKLYCAPIKGHSYVFWYQQVLKNEFKFLISFQNENVFDETGMPKERFSAKCLPNSPCSLEIQATKLEDSAVYFCASSQSSGDYNSPLHFGNGTRLTVT.

The chain is built from TRBV6-5 and TRBJ2-3; 8 bases line up with TRBD2. V was clipped by 6 bases and J by 7 bases; unmatched bases: 6. Germline CDR1 reads MNHEY; CDR2 reads SVGAGI. CDR3 length: 13 amino acids. CDR3 bases: TGTGCCAGCAGACCCGGGGGGGCTTATACGCAGTATTTT. It encodes CASRPGGAYTQYF.

This clone showed up just a few times. The chain recombines TRBV4-3 with TRBJ1-2; possible D gene TRBD1, 5 bases. The germline V gene encodes CDR1 LGHNA and CDR2 YSLEER. This CDR3 has 15 amino acids. With 0 bases removed from V and 4 bases from J, the gap between germline ends came to 12 bases. CDR3 sequence reads: CASSQERGRGYGYTF. CDR3 DNA: TGCGCCAGCAGCCAAGAAAGGGGCCGAGGCTATGGCTACACCTTC.

This chain links TRBV30 with TRBJ2-6; TRBD2 might be the D (6 bases). The CDR3 is 14 amino acids. The germline V gene encodes CDR1 GTSNPN and CDR2 SVGIG (reference sequence). V was shortened by 5 bases and J by 0 bases, with 8 bases between the two germline ends. DNA for the CDR3: TGTGCCTGGGGGGGGATCTCTGGGGCCAACGTCCTGACTTTC. Protein: CAWGGISGANVLTF.

The V call is TRBV6-5, the J call TRBJ2-5, with D possibly TRBD1 on 5 matching bases. This CDR3 has 14 residues. Germline V gene data show CDR1 as MNHEY and CDR2 as SVGAGI. Trimming removed 6 bases at V and 0 bases at J, with 11 bases between. The CDR3 spells CASRGREYQETQYF. The CDR3 coding sequence is TGTGCCAGCAGGGGCAGGGAATACCAAGAGACCCAGTACTTC.

The chain uses TRBV2 and TRBJ1-2; 8 bases align to TRBD1. The germline gives CDR1 SNHLY, CDR2 FYNNEI. V lost 7 bases, J lost 6 bases, and 1 base stayed unmatched. The CDR3 has 11 residues. The CDR3 protein is CASNRGDGYTF. For the CDR3, the DNA is TGTGCCAGCAACAGGGGGGATGGCTACACCTTC.